The clone carrying this T cell receptor (beta chain) occurred many times. What it binds is unknown. Under 3 months in duration, the ophthalmopathy in affected donors had moderate-to-severe activity, CAS ≥3 and NOSPECS ≥4. Clinicians made diagnoses from clinical symptoms, serum thyroxine, TRAb, thyroid ultrasound and orbital computed tomography. This record comes from a study of Graves' ophthalmopathy and Graves' hyperthyroidism. V was pared by 3 bases and J by 0 bases, with 9 bases between. The CDR3 spans 15 residues. Germline V lookup: CDR1 SGHVS, CDR2 FQNEAQ. Study-wide points: In blood appeared most of the expanded thyroid clonotypes whose frequency exceeded 0.001. The model flagged ophthalmopathy progression at 65% to 71% sensitivity and around 72% specificity.

TCR beta CDR3 amplification used RNA transcripts. Second-round multiplex PCR came after first-round RT-PCR with HTBI primers. TCRdb used MiXCR to reprocess the multiplex PCR reads, holding one entry per CDR3 protein. In the table there are 150,000 to 200,000 distinct CDR3 sequences, 30% to 45% of which are singletons. The sequence came from a man younger than 45 with Graves' ophthalmopathy. Sequencing was performed on peripheral blood. V gene TRBV7-8 combines with J gene TRBJ1-5; D perhaps matches TRBD1 (5 bases). The CDR3 DNA sequence: TGTGCCAGCAGCTTCGGGGGAAATAGCAATCAGCCCCAGCATTTT. Encoded protein: CASSFGGNSNQPQHF.